This T cell receptor (beta chain) was observed in a study of blood T cell repertoires in COVID-19. TCRdb's copy holds only in-frame clones and misses some; the assay was immunoSEQ multiplex PCR. The table lists some 130,000 clones, roughly 91% of them singletons. This sequence originates from a man in his forties or fifties with active or convalescent COVID-19. Sequenced input: peripheral blood.

The DNA for the CDR3 is TGTGCCAGCAGTTCACAGGGGGCCCAGCATTTT. It is translated as CASSSQGAQHF. This sequence joins TRBV6-5 and TRBJ1-5; 8 positions match TRBD1. V lost 4 bases to trimming and J lost 11 bases; unmatched junction nucleotides: 1. CDR3 length: 11 amino acids. CDR1 is MNHEY and CDR2 is SVGAGI in the germline V gene.